Listed below are T cell receptor beta chains from one sample, sequenced in a study of cytomegalovirus exposure and HLA in healthy donors. TCRdb's copy holds only in-frame clones and misses some; the assay was immunoSEQ multiplex PCR. The sample lists about 150,000 clones; roughly 82% were seen once. What was sequenced was PBMCs. These receptor sequences come from a male donor in good health and CMV-seronegative. Both conserved end residues are trimmed from each CDR3. The order of the fields is V gene, J gene, CDR3 protein.

v_gene: TRBV19; j_gene: TRBJ2-3; CDR3aa: ASMGQGLTTQY
v_gene: TRBV30; j_gene: TRBJ1-3; CDR3aa: AWSWAGPTGNTIY
v_gene: TRBV7-9; j_gene: TRBJ1-6; CDR3aa: ASSFGQGISPLH
v_gene: TRBV9; j_gene: TRBJ2-5; CDR3aa: ASSVTAGGPKETQY
v_gene: TRBV5-6; j_gene: TRBJ2-2; CDR3aa: ASSLVGAGGELF
v_gene: TRBV11-2; j_gene: TRBJ2-7; CDR3aa: ASSALRDSSYEQY
v_gene: TRBV15; j_gene: TRBJ2-3; CDR3aa: ATSRDRGRPRADTQY
v_gene: TRBV7-6; j_gene: TRBJ2-5; CDR3aa: ASSLDRWGGETQY
v_gene: TRBV6-5; j_gene: TRBJ1-2; CDR3aa: ASSYSPGIYGYT
v_gene: TRBV9; j_gene: TRBJ2-7; CDR3aa: ASSPNVGGAYEQY
v_gene: TRBV9; j_gene: TRBJ2-2; CDR3aa: ASSPGLAGGLGTGELF
v_gene: TRBV6-6; j_gene: TRBJ1-2; CDR3aa: ASSYSAANYGYT
v_gene: TRBV6-6; j_gene: TRBJ1-1; CDR3aa: ASSYQTRQGGAEAF
v_gene: TRBV2; j_gene: TRBJ1-1; CDR3aa: ASRGDRGLNTEAF
v_gene: TRBV6-4; j_gene: TRBJ1-6; CDR3aa: ASSDGQENSPLH
v_gene: TRBV27; j_gene: TRBJ2-2; CDR3aa: ASSREGVTGELF
v_gene: TRBV10-3; j_gene: TRBJ2-1; CDR3aa: AISERGSGGEQF
v_gene: TRBV28; j_gene: TRBJ1-5; CDR3aa: ASSLQVNQPQH
v_gene: TRBV10-3; j_gene: TRBJ1-3; CDR3aa: AISDLGRQGISGNTIY
v_gene: TRBV6-5; j_gene: TRBJ1-1; CDR3aa: ASSGTGGTEAF
v_gene: TRBV7-2; j_gene: TRBJ2-7; CDR3aa: ASSLALWLAGGNFYEQY
v_gene: TRBV29-1; j_gene: TRBJ1-4; CDR3aa: SVGTVNEKLF
v_gene: TRBV4-1; j_gene: TRBJ2-3; CDR3aa: ASSSPGLAGDTDTQY
v_gene: TRBV7-9; j_gene: TRBJ1-1; CDR3aa: ASSLAPRDKNTEAF
v_gene: TRBV7-9; j_gene: TRBJ2-7; CDR3aa: SSSTTDRADEQY
v_gene: TRBV29-1; j_gene: TRBJ2-7; CDR3aa: SVELVRDKFLGEQY
v_gene: TRBV2; j_gene: TRBJ2-7; CDR3aa: ASSEGSGQGVDEQY
v_gene: TRBV25-1; j_gene: TRBJ1-4; CDR3aa: ASAWRGPHEKLF
v_gene: TRBV9; j_gene: TRBJ2-5; CDR3aa: ASSVDRSQETQY
v_gene: TRBV27; j_gene: TRBJ1-2; CDR3aa: ASSRDRAGYGYT
v_gene: TRBV29-1; j_gene: TRBJ2-3; CDR3aa: SVRVADTQY
v_gene: TRBV11-2; j_gene: TRBJ2-1; CDR3aa: ASSISSGDYNEQF
v_gene: TRBV7-2; j_gene: TRBJ2-5; CDR3aa: ASSLARRRRGTQY
v_gene: TRBV10-3; j_gene: TRBJ2-1; CDR3aa: AIRVISGGNPEQF
v_gene: TRBV2; j_gene: TRBJ2-1; CDR3aa: ASSGLRRTGYNEQF
v_gene: TRBV14; j_gene: TRBJ1-6; CDR3aa: ASSQHAGGIGSPLH
v_gene: TRBV2; j_gene: TRBJ1-6; CDR3aa: ASRRGFEDSPLH
v_gene: TRBV27; j_gene: TRBJ2-1; CDR3aa: ASRPDRDRGREQF
v_gene: TRBV28; j_gene: TRBJ1-2; CDR3aa: ASRAGTGPPDYGYT
v_gene: TRBV5-1; j_gene: TRBJ1-2; CDR3aa: ASSSIGGYT
v_gene: TRBV19; j_gene: TRBJ2-1; CDR3aa: ASSDLAGVYEQF
v_gene: TRBV7-2; j_gene: TRBJ2-4; CDR3aa: ASSLGGGGDIQY
v_gene: TRBV7-8; j_gene: TRBJ1-4; CDR3aa: ASSLSGAEGEKLF
v_gene: TRBV11-2; j_gene: TRBJ2-7; CDR3aa: ASEGAAPPFEQY
v_gene: TRBV2; j_gene: TRBJ2-2; CDR3aa: VSKPGLNTGELF
v_gene: TRBV5-1; j_gene: TRBJ2-5; CDR3aa: ASSLTSGQETQY
v_gene: TRBV4-1; j_gene: TRBJ2-1; CDR3aa: ASSHPTLREEDWQF
v_gene: TRBV5-1; j_gene: TRBJ2-1; CDR3aa: ASSLMTSGGRDEQF
v_gene: TRBV7-2; j_gene: TRBJ1-5; CDR3aa: ASSFDRGRQPQH
v_gene: TRBV14; j_gene: -; CDR3aa: ASSQPQASRYEQY
v_gene: TRBV9; j_gene: TRBJ2-7; CDR3aa: ASSVGEGDEQY
v_gene: TRBV9; j_gene: TRBJ2-3; CDR3aa: ASSVQGASTDTQY